This T cell receptor (beta chain) was sequenced for a study of OX40 agonist ivuxolimab in advanced cancers. Overall study findings and caveats: In the 0.1-3.0 mg/kg groups, partial responders showed among the lowest expansion. Some patients who did not respond also had low normalized T-cell clonal expansion.

Per the germline V gene, CDR1 is LNHDA and CDR2 is SQIVND (reference sequence). The CDR3 runs 16 residues. V dropped 10 bases and J dropped 1; count of bases not matched to a gene: 9. Assay: immunoSEQ multiplex PCR; the TCRdb copy retains only in-frame clones and omits some. The table records 85,000 to 100,000 clones, 85% to 95% of them present only once. Remarks on this clone: Its antigen remains unidentified.

The clonotype was recovered from an adult with an advanced solid tumor such as melanoma, head and neck, liver or kidney cancer. The sequences come from CD4+ or CD8+ T cells sorted from blood, collected in a trial of the OX40 agonist ivuxolimab. This chain links TRBV19 with TRBJ1-6; 8 nucleotides agree with TRBD1. This CDR3 reads CATTGEKGSYNSPLHF. For the CDR3, the DNA is TGTGCCACGACAGGGGAGAAAGGTTCCTATAATTCACCCCTCCACTTT.